These 24 T cell receptor beta chains came from one sample sequenced in a study of T cells after yellow fever vaccination. In TCRdb, the 5' RACE reads were re-called with MiXCR into one record per CDR3 protein. The sample has under 550,000 distinct CDR3 sequences, 20% to 25% seen once; the top ten hold around 17%. Sequenced material: PBMCs, taken about 20 days after the first yellow fever vaccination. The receptors shown here come from a man aged 18 to 30 who received the YFV17D yellow fever vaccine.

This clonotype was recorded a few times. This rearrangement joins TRBV24-1 to TRBJ2-3; 9 nucleotides line up with TRBD1. This CDR3 has 13 amino acids. Per the germline V gene, CDR1 is KGHDR and CDR2 is SFDVKD. With 7 bases clipped from V and 5 bases from J, the junction kept 3 bases outside the gene matches. The CDR3 nucleotides read TGTGCCACCAGCAGACAGGGGGGAGATACGCAGTATTTT. Translation gives CATSRQGGDTQYF.

This clonotype turned up a few times. V and J are TRBV12-2 and TRBJ1-5. TRBV12-2 represents a pseudogene. The CDR3 runs 15 residues. The CDR3, as DNA: TGTGCAAGTCGCTTAGCGGGTGGGGGCAATCAGCCCCAGCATTTT. Protein sequence: CASRLAGGGNQPQHF.

This chain connects TRBV7-9 to TRBJ1-2; unclear D gene. The V gene lost 3 bases and the J gene lost 4 bases, with 12 bases spanning the gap. The germline CDR1 and CDR2 sequences are SEHNR and FQNEAQ (reference sequence). CDR3 length equals 14 residues. CDR3 in DNA: TGTGCCAGCAGCTTTTCGGACCCGAGCTATGGCTACACCTTC. This sequence encodes CASSFSDPSYGYTF. Filled out from reference TRBV7-9 and TRBJ1-2, the complete variable domain reads DTGVSQNPRHKITKRGQNVTFRCDPISEHNRLYWYRQTLGQGPEFLTYFQNEAQLEKSRLLSDRFSAERPKGSFSTLEIQRTEQGDSAMYLCASSFSDPSYGYTFGSGTRLTVV.

This clonotype was observed a handful of times. This rearrangement joins TRBV6-2 or TRBV6-3 to TRBJ1-1; no definite D call. This CDR3 has 15 amino acids. Trimming took off 0 bases at V and 1 base at J, with 9 bases between the two ends. The V gene's germline CDR1 is MNHEY and CDR2 SVGEGT. The CDR3 nucleotides are TGTGCCAGCAGTTACTCGACGGTAGCGAACACTGAAGCTTTCTTT. It translates to CASSYSTVANTEAFF.

The DNA of the CDR3 is TGTGCCAGCAGCTTAGAGGGTGGCGACAATCAGCCCCAGCATTTT. This translates into CASSLEGGDNQPQHF. V usage is TRBV7-2 and J usage is TRBJ1-5; D is ambiguous. Between the trimmed V and J ends, which lost 1 base and 3 bases, there was a span of 10 bases. Germline lookup yields CDR1 SGHTA and CDR2 FQGNSA. CDR3 length equals 15 residues. The full variable domain, with the rest looked up from reference TRBV7-2 and TRBJ1-5, is GAGVSQSPSNKVTEKGKDVELRCDPISGHTALYWYRQSLGQGLEFLIYFQGNSAPDKSGLPSDRFSAERTGGSVSTLTIQRTQQEDSAVYLCASSLEGGDNQPQHFGDGTRLSIL.

The chain joins TRBV5-1 to TRBJ1-2; a weak D match, TRBD1 (6 bases). Per the germline V gene, CDR1 is SGHRS and CDR2 is YFSETQ. V was pared by 1 base and J by 6 bases, with 13 bases between. The CDR3 has 14 residues. The DNA for the CDR3 is TGCGCCAGCAGCTTGTTACAGGGTGACGATGGCTACACCTTC. Translation: CASSLLQGDDGYTF.

A few counts support this clonotype. The rearrangement uses TRBV4-3 and TRBJ1-5; a weak D match, TRBD1 (6 bases). Trimming took 4 bases from V and 6 from J, leaving 13 bases between them. This CDR3 has 14 amino acids. Looked up from germline, CDR1 is LGHNA and CDR2 is YSLEER. CDR3 loop: CASSPYGGGQPQHF. DNA for the CDR3: TGCGCCAGCAGCCCCTACGGAGGGGGTCAGCCCCAGCATTTT.

The chain joins TRBV7-2 to TRBJ1-3; D is unclear. The germline CDR1 and CDR2 sequences are SGHTA and FQGNSA. The ends were cut back, 5 bases at V and 2 bases at J, with 10 bases in the middle. This CDR3 is 14 amino acids long. CDR3 residues: CASSRASAGNTIYF. The CDR3 coding sequence is TGTGCCAGCAGCCGCGCATCGGCTGGAAACACCATATATTTT.

The rearrangement joins TRBV19 to TRBJ1-1, with a tentative D call TRBD1 (5 bases). The CDR3 loop spans 13 amino acids. Trimming took 8 bases from V and 6 from J, leaving 16 bases between them. Germline V gene sequence: CDR1 LNHDA, CDR2 SQIVND (reference sequence). CDR3 in amino acids: CASEGVPRPEAFF. In DNA, the CDR3 is TGTGCCAGTGAAGGGGTCCCGAGGCCTGAAGCTTTCTTT.

This rearrangement joins TRBV10-3 to TRBJ2-1, with TRBD1 matching over 8 bases. V was clipped by 6 bases and J by 0 bases; unmatched bases: 10. The CDR3 sequence is 17 residues long. Per germline, CDR1 ENHRY and CDR2 SYGVKD. The DNA of the CDR3 is TGTGCCATCAGAAATATTAAAACAGGGGGCTCCTACAATGAGCAGTTCTTC. This sequence encodes CAIRNIKTGGSYNEQFF.

The chain links TRBV5-8 to TRBJ2-1; D may be TRBD1 or TRBD2 (5 bases each). In germline, CDR1 is SGHTS, CDR2 YDEGEE. Trimming pared 5 bases from V and 2 bases from J, leaving 11 bases between. CDR3 length: 14 amino acids. For the CDR3, the DNA is TGTGCCAGCAGGATGCAGGGACCCTACAATGAGCAGTTCTTC. This gives the protein CASRMQGPYNEQFF.

The gene calls are TRBV14 and TRBJ2-7; 9 nucleotides line up with TRBD1. CDR3 length equals 12 residues. V lost 8 bases, J lost 6 bases, and 5 bases stayed unmatched. CDR1 and CDR2 from the germline V gene are SGHDN and FVKESK. CDR3 in amino acids: CASDPGQGEQYF. The CDR3 DNA follows: TGTGCCAGCGACCCGGGACAGGGCGAGCAGTACTTC. Filled out from reference TRBV14 and TRBJ2-7, the complete variable domain reads EAGVTQFPSHSVIEKGQTVTLRCDPISGHDNLYWYRRVMGKEIKFLLHFVKESKQDESGMPNNRFLAERTGGTYSTLKVQPAELEDSGVYFCASDPGQGEQYFGPGTRLTVT.

This clonotype was counted a few times. The gene calls are TRBV7-2 and TRBJ2-3; 7 positions match TRBD1. CDR3 length equals 16 residues. CDR1 and CDR2 from the germline V gene are SGHTA and FQGNSA. J lost 3 bases, V lost 5 bases, and 11 bases had no gene match. For the CDR3, the DNA is TGTGCCAGCAGCCTCGGGGACAGCGTGATTACAGATACGCAGTATTTT. This sequence encodes CASSLGDSVITDTQYF.

This chain uses TRBV24-1 with TRBJ2-1; D is possibly TRBD1 (6 bases). The V and J ends lost 0 bases and 9 bases respectively, with 17 bases between them. CDR3 length: 16 residues. CDR1 and CDR2 (germline): KGHDR, SFDVKD. This CDR3 is CATSDLSQGQWSEQFF. The CDR3 DNA reads TGTGCCACCAGTGATTTGAGCCAGGGGCAGTGGAGTGAGCAGTTCTTC.

In regard to this clonotype: Sequence at one end of the junction differs from germline and may be a read error. This chain links TRBV4-1 with TRBJ2-7; D is tentatively TRBD1 or TRBD2 (5 bases each). Germline values: CDR1 MGHRA, CDR2 YSYEKL. The CDR3 loop spans 13 amino acids. The CDR3 here is CASSQTLRGARIF. Here the CDR3 DNA reads TGCGCCAGCAGCCAAACCTTAAGAGGGGCCCGGATCTTC.

Of note for this clonotype: This may come from a read error, since a much larger clone is one base off. The chain uses TRBV7-9 and TRBJ1-5, with D possibly being TRBD1 (6 bases). Germline values: CDR1 SEHNR, CDR2 FQNEAQ (reference sequence). V lost 2 bases and J lost 7, with 9 bases in between. The CDR3 is 13 amino acids. CDR3 in DNA: TGTGCCAGCAGCTTACGGGGGCACCAGCCCCAGCATTTT. Protein: CASSLRGHQPQHF. Complete variable domain (other parts from reference TRBV7-9 and TRBJ1-5): DTGVSQNPRHKITKRGQNVTFRCDPISEHNRLYWYRQTLGQGPEFLTYFQNEAQLEKSRLLSDRFSAERPKGSFSTLEIQRTEQGDSAMYLCASSLRGHQPQHFGDGTRLSIL.

This clonotype was observed a few times. The chain recombines TRBV13 with TRBJ2-7; D perhaps matches TRBD2 (6 bases). There are 13 residues in the CDR3. V gave up 5 bases and J gave up 4 bases, with 12 bases separating them. The V gene's germline CDR1 is PRHDT and CDR2 FYEKMQ (reference sequence). The CDR3 protein is CASSLLRGYEQYF. The CDR3 nucleotides read TGTGCCAGCAGCCTCCTTCGGGGGTACGAGCAGTACTTC.

In this sample, this clonotype turned up a few times. The V and J genes are TRBV7-2 and TRBJ2-3, with D possibly called TRBD1 or TRBD2 (5 bases each). The CDR3 totals 15 residues. Germline loops: CDR1 SGHTA, CDR2 FQGNSA. Trimming removed 5 bases from V and 2 bases from J, with 14 bases in between. CDR3 sequence reads: CASSLGPTPTDTQYF. Written as DNA, the CDR3 is TGTGCCAGCAGCCTGGGACCGACCCCCACAGATACGCAGTATTTT.

This clonotype was found a few times. V is TRBV6-6 and J is TRBJ2-1, with no clear D. The CDR3 length is 13 residues. The ends were cut back, 2 bases at V and 9 bases at J, with 11 bases in the middle. Germline lookup yields CDR1 MNHNY and CDR2 SVGAGI (reference sequence). The CDR3 spells CASSYLAFGEQFF. CDR3 nucleotides: TGTGCCAGCAGTTACCTTGCCTTCGGTGAGCAGTTCTTC.

The chain employs TRBV29-1 and TRBJ2-5; TRBD1 aligns across 9 bases. There are 16 residues in the CDR3. J lost 4 bases, V lost 5 bases, and 14 bases had no gene match. CDR1 and CDR2 (germline): SQVTM, ANQGSEA. The CDR3 spells CSVQIGGTGRVETQYF. The CDR3 DNA follows: TGCAGCGTTCAAATTGGGGGGACAGGGAGGGTAGAGACCCAGTACTTC. Looking up the rest from reference TRBV29-1 and TRBJ2-5 gives the full variable domain: SAVISQKPSRDICQRGTSLTIQCQVDSQVTMMFWYRQQPGQSLTLIATANQGSEATYESGFVIDKFPISRPNLTFSTLTVSNMSPEDSSIYLCSVQIGGTGRVETQYFGPGTRLLVL.

The chain carries TRBV6-5 and TRBJ1-1; TRBD1 is a possible D gene (6 bases). V lost 1 base and J lost 4, with 10 bases in between. The CDR3 loop spans 14 amino acids. Germline assignment: CDR1 MNHEY and CDR2 SVGAGI. For the CDR3, the DNA is TGTGCCAGCAGTTACTTGGGGGCATTCACTGAAGCTTTCTTT. It yields the protein CASSYLGAFTEAFF.

This clonotype was found a few times. This CDR3 is CASSQAYLGLAGTDTQYF. The CDR3 region has the DNA TGCGCCAGCAGCCAAGCGTATCTGGGACTAGCGGGCACAGATACGCAGTATTTT. The chain carries TRBV4-1 and TRBJ2-3; 11 bases are a match to TRBD2. After removal of 1 base from V and 1 base from J, the junction contained 7 bases not matched to a gene. CDR1 and CDR2 (germline): MGHRA, YSYEKL. The CDR3 runs to 18 residues.

In its sample, this clonotype was seen many times. This sequence joins TRBV6-5 and TRBJ1-1; 8 bases agree with TRBD1. The CDR3 runs 15 residues. Germline V gene lookup returns CDR1 MNHEY and CDR2 SVGAGI. V dropped 2 bases and J dropped 1; count of bases not matched to a gene: 3. CDR3 protein: CASSYTGQGNTEAFF. CDR3 coding DNA: TGTGCCAGCAGTTACACCGGACAGGGGAACACTGAAGCTTTCTTT.

V and J are TRBV25-1 and TRBJ2-7; 7 bases fit TRBD1. The CDR3 length is 15 residues. Germline assignment: CDR1 MGHDK and CDR2 SYGVNS. V was clipped by 1 base and J by 0 bases; unmatched bases: 3. The CDR3 loop is CASSESGQNSYEQYF. CDR3 DNA: TGTGCCAGCAGTGAATCGGGACAGAACTCCTACGAGCAGTACTTC.